This T cell receptor (beta chain) came from a study of response to subunit inactivated influenza vaccine. In its sample, this clonotype was seen a few times. Trimming cost V 3 bases and J 1 base, with 10 bases left between them. This CDR3 has 14 residues. Germline V lookup: CDR1 SGHRS, CDR2 YFSETQ. A single record per CDR3 protein comes from TCRdb applying MiXCR to the RT-PCR reads. Found here are approximately 500,000 distinct CDR3 sequences, around 25% of them singletons; the top ten hold 2.5% to 3%. This sample was also put to use in a study of T cells expressing NK-cell markers. That paper adds: Template switching by 5'RACE with UMIs generated the TCR beta cDNA.

This receptor was obtained from a man aged 50 or older who received an inactivated influenza vaccine. The chain joins TRBV5-1 to TRBJ1-1, with D perhaps matching TRBD1 (6 bases). The sample here was CD4+ T cells sorted from PBMCs, taken 11 to 12 days after vaccination. DNA of the CDR3: TGCGCCAGCAGCTCACTGGACAGGAACACTGAAGCTTTCTTT. Residues: CASSSLDRNTEAFF.